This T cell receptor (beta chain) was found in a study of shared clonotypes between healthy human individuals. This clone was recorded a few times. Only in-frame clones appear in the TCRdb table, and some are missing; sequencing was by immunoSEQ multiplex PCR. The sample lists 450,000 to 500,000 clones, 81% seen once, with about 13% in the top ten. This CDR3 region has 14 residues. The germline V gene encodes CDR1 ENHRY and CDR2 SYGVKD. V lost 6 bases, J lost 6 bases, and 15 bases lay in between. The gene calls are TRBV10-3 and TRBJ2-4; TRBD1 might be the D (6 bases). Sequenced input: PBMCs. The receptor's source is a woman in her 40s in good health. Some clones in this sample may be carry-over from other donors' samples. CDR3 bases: TGTGCCATCAGCCTAGGGGGAGCCGGAAACATTCAGTACTTC. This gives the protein CAISLGGAGNIQYF.